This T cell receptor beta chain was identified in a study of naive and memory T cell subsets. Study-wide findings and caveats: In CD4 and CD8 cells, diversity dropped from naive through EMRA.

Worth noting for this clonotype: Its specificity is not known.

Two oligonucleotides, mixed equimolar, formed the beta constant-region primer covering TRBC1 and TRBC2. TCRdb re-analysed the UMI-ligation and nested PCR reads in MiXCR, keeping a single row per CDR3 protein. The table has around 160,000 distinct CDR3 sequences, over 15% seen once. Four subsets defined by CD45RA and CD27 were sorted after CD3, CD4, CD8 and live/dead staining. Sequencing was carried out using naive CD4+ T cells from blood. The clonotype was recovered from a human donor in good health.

Here the CDR3 DNA reads TGTGCCAGCAGTTTATATATGGATTACGAGCAGTACTTC. It specifies CASSLYMDYEQYF. The chain has TRBV28 and TRBJ2-7; the D is unclear. CDR3 length equals 13 residues. V lost 1 base to trimming and J lost 4 bases, with 8 bases between them. Germline V gene lookup returns CDR1 MDHEN and CDR2 SYDVKM.